The subject of this entry is one T cell receptor beta chain. No conserved phenylalanine or tryptophan ends this CDR3, so it is likely a read error. The data stem from a study of cytomegalovirus exposure and HLA in healthy donors. Amplification used 60 Vbeta primers and 13 Jbeta primers. Clones were read by immunoSEQ multiplex PCR, and TCRdb kept only the in-frame ones, dropping some. This sample has approximately 170,000 clones, with around 77% found just once. The specimen was PBMCs. This receptor was obtained from a female donor in good health and CMV-seronegative.

CDR3 sequence reads: CASSLYEGVLYEQYL. In DNA, the CDR3 is TGTGCCAGCAGCTTATACGAGGGGGTTCTCTACGAGCAGTACCTC. J is TRBJ2-7 and V is TRBV7-7; perhaps TRBD1 as D (6 bases). Germline V gene data show CDR1 as SSHAT and CDR2 as FNYEAQ (reference sequence). The CDR3 covers 15 residues. Trimming pared 2 bases from V and 3 bases from J, leaving 14 bases between.